This T cell receptor beta chain stems from a study of blood T cell repertoires in COVID-19 (TCRdb year 2020). Context from the whole study: The collaborator samples originated in the United States, Italy and Spain and spanned the acute and convalescent phases of COVID-19. Sample metadata almost always included a de-identified subject ID, COVID-19 status, age in years and sex. Deeply sampled blood TCRbeta repertoires from subjects exposed to, actively infected with, or recovered from COVID-19 were included in the dataset. The prospective study material was composed of cDNA or gDNA derived from T cells, B-cell-depleted T cells, or PBMCs. The repertoires were made available in a free public database intended to serve as a resource for research on the immune response to SARS-CoV-2. Samples came from the ongoing ImmuneRACE study (first 160 participants) plus 1,254 subjects from 6 global collaborators. Where available, HLA class I and class II types were taken from metadata supplied by the sample provider and were not determined by assay-based typing. What the authors observed across the whole study: The quantity of clinical and demographic metadata differed by source and by participant and was supplied without curation.

TCRbeta CDR3 regions were amplified from genomic DNA by means of the immunoSEQ Assay, a bias-controlled multiplex PCR. Concerning the study's data processing: Nucleated cell counts per sample were estimated from amplification of reference gene primers within the assay. Sequence reads were collapsed and filtered to measure the absolute abundance of every unique TCRbeta CDR3 rearrangement. For each sample, productive Simpson clonality was calculated by taking the square root of Simpson's diversity index across productive rearrangements. TCRdb holds this immuneACCESS table with in-frame rearrangements only. Some clones are missing; in checked studies, unresolved V genes explain under half, and the rest has no known cause. V and J calls plus clone size are reproduced from that table; the DNA served to infer D and trimming. The sample table records under 300,000 clones; 70% to 90% of these occur just once. Roughly 11% of the sample is held by the ten biggest clonotypes.

The sample holds one count of this clone. No cognate antigen has been identified for it. Base qualities were left out, and no much larger clone turns up one base away. The V end gives up 6 bases and the J end 0 bases, leaving 13 bases in the junction not matched to a gene. From its cysteine to its phenylalanine, the CDR3 spans 17 amino acids. CDR3 DNA is the only sequence kept; it has 51 bases, read in frame from the first base. Based on the germline V gene, the CDR1 and CDR2 sequences are SNHLY and FYNNEI. Each collaborating institution followed its own protocols to collect whole blood in K2EDTA tubes. Collaborator samples were shipped for TCRbeta analysis as frozen whole blood, isolated PBMCs, or DNA extracted from either sample type.

The material sequenced was peripheral blood. This TCR came from a woman aged 70-85 years with acute or convalescent COVID-19. In this chain, TRBV2 is recombined with TRBJ1-2; 7 junctional bases match TRBD1. The CDR3 has the sequence CASRSRDSQNSNYGYTF. DNA sequence: TGTGCCAGCAGGTCCCGGGACAGTCAGAATTCTAACTATGGCTACACCTTC.